This T cell receptor beta chain was obtained from a study of CD8 T cells in Susac syndrome. About 0.5 to 1 ug RNA was reverse transcribed with random hexamers. One entry per CDR3 protein, called by TCRdb with MiXCR from the immunoSEQ multiplex PCR reads. This table has about 200,000 distinct CDR3 sequences, 95% appearing once. CDR3 length: 13 residues. Per the germline V gene, CDR1 is DFQATT and CDR2 is SNEGSKA (reference sequence). After removal of 6 bases from V and 3 bases from J, the junction contained 7 bases not matched to a gene. Sequencing input: CD4+ T cells from PBMCs. The TCR originated in a human donor in good health. V usage is TRBV20-1 and J usage is TRBJ2-7; 8 nucleotides align to TRBD1. The chain's CDR3 is CSAHPGQGYEQYV. The CDR3, as DNA: TGCAGTGCCCATCCCGGACAGGGCTACGAGCAGTACGTC.